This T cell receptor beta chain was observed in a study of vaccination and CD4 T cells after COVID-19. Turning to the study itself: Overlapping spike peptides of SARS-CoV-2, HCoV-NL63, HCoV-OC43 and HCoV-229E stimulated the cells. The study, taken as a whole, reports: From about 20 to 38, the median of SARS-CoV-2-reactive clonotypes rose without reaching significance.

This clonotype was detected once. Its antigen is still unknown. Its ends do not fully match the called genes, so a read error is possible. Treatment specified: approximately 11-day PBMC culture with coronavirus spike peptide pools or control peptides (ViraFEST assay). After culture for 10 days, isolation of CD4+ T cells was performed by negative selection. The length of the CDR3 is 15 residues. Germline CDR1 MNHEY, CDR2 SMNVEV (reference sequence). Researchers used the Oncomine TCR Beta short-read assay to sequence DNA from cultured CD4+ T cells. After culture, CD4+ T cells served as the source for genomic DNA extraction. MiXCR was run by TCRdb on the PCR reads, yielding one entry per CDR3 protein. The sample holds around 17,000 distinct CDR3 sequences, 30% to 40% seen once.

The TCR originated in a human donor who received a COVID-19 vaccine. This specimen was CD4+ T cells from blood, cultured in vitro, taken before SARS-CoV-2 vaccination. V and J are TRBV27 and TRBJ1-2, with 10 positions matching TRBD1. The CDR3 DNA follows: TGTGCCGGCAGTTCCTCCCGGGACAGGGGCTATGGCTACACCTTC. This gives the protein CAGSSSRDRGYGYTF.